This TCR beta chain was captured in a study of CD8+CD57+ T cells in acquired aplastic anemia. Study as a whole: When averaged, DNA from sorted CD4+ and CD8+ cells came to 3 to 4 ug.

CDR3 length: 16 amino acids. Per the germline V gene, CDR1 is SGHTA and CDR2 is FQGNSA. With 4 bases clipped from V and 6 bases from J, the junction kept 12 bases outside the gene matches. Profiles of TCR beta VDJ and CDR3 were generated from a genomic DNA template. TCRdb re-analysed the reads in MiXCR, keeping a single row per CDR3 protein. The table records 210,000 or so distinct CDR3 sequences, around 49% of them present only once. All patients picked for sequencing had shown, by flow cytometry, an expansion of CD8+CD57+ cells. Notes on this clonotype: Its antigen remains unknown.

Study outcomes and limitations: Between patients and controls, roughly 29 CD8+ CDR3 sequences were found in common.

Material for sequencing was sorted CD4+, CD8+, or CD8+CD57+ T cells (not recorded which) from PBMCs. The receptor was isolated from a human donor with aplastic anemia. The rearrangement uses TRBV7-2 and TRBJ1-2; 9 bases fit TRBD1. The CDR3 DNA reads TGTGCCAGCAGCTCTCCGGACAGGGGCTTGAGCGATGGCTACACCTTC. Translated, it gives CASSSPDRGLSDGYTF.